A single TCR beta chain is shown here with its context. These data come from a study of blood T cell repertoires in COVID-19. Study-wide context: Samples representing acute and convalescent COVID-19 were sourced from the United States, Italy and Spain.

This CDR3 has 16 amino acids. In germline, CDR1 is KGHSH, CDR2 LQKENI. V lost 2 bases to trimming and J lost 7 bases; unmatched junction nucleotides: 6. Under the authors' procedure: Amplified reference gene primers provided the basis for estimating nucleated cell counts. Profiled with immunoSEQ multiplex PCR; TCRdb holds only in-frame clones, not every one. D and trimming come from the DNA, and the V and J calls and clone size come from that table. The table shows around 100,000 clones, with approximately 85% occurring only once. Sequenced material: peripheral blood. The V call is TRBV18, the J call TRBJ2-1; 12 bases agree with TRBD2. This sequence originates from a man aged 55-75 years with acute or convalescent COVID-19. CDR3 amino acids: CASSPLGTSGPNEQFF. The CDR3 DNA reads TGTGCCAGCTCACCATTAGGGACTAGCGGGCCGAATGAGCAGTTCTTC.